This record concerns one TCR beta chain sequence. Its antigen is unidentified. The sample originates from a study of Ad26.COV2.S vaccination and SARS-CoV-2 variants. General observations from the study: People given the vaccine had a wider spike-specific TCR breadth than placebo recipients did.

This CDR3 comprises 13 residues. Germline V gene data show CDR1 as MDHEN and CDR2 as SYDVKM. V lost 3 bases and J 3 bases, leaving 7 bases between the germline ends. Treatment of the sample: roughly 20 received Ad26.COV2.S at low or high dose, single or two shots; roughly five received placebo; per-sample allocation not given. Samples came from day 63 after the first vaccine or placebo injection. Assay: immunoSEQ multiplex PCR; the TCRdb copy retains only in-frame clones and omits some. The table has 400,000 to 450,000 clones, about 93% seen once. This material consisted of peripheral blood, taken in a trial of Ad26.COV2.S vaccine versus placebo. V and J are TRBV28 and TRBJ2-3; D is undetermined. The receptor was derived from a person aged 18-60 years who received the Ad26.COV2.S COVID-19 vaccine or a placebo. For the CDR3, the DNA is TGTGCCAGCAGTTTGTTCGGGACAGATACGCAGTATTTT. Amino acid sequence: CASSLFGTDTQYF.